This T cell receptor (beta chain) was sequenced during a study of CD8 T cells in ankylosing spondylitis. General study findings and limits: The authors reported significant enrichment of disease-linked clones in matched ankylosing spondylitis synovial fluid. Certain motif variants had earlier been reported in reactive arthritis synovial fluid and blood. A motif of roughly 8 highly homologous TCR beta variants was seen as apparently characteristic of ankylosing spondylitis blood.

The germline gives CDR1 ENHRY, CDR2 SYGVKD. Trimming at V came to 3 bases and at J to 5 bases, leaving 8 bases not matched to a gene. The CDR3 covers 15 residues. Preparation of TCR beta libraries was done by quantitative 5'-RACE with molecular barcodes. TCRdb reprocessed the 5' RACE reads via MiXCR and lists one record per CDR3 protein. The sample records 150,000 to 200,000 distinct CDR3 sequences, about 13% being singletons. Worth noting for this clonotype: As yet, its antigen is unknown.

The V gene is TRBV10-3, the J gene TRBJ1-1; 8 bases map to TRBD1. The sample taken for sequencing was blood, either unsorted or a sorted T cell fraction (not recorded which). The TCR comes from a male donor with ankylosing spondylitis or in good health (not recorded which). For the CDR3, the DNA is TGTGCCATCAGTGAAAAACAGGGGGAAGGAACTGAAGCTTTCTTT. Amino acids: CAISEKQGEGTEAFF.